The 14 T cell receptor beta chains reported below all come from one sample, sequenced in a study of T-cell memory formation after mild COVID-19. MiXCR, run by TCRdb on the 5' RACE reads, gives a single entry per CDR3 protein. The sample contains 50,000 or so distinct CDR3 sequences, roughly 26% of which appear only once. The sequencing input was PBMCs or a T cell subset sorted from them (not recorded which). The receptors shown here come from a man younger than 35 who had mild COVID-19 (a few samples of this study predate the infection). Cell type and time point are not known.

The CDR3 is CASSQGRGGWAQETQYF. The CDR3 nucleotides read TGCGCCAGCAGCCAAGGGAGAGGGGGGTGGGCCCAAGAGACCCAGTACTTC. The chain employs TRBV4-3 and TRBJ2-5; D could derive from TRBD1 or TRBD2 (6 bases each). This CDR3 has 17 residues. V lost 1 base and J 1 base, leaving 16 bases between the germline ends. Per germline, CDR1 LGHNA and CDR2 YSLEER.

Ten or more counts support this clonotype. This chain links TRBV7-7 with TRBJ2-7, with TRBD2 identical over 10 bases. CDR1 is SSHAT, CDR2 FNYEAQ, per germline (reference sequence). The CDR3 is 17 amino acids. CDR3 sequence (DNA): TGTGCTAGCAGCTTAGCTCGGACTAGCGGAGGGTATCGAGAGCAGTACGTC. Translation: CASSLARTSGGYREQYV.

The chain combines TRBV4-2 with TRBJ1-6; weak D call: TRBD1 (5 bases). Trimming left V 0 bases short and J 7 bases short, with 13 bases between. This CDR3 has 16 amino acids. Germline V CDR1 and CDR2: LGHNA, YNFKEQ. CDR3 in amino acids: CASSQDHGARNSPLHF. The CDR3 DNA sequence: TGTGCCAGCAGCCAAGATCATGGGGCTCGAAATTCACCCCTCCACTTT.

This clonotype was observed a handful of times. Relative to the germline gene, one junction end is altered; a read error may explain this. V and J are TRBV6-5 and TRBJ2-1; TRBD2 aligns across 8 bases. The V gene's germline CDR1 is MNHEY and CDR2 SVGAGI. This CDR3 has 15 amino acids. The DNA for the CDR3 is TGCGCCAGCAGCCACGGGAGGGGTTCCTACAATGAGCAGTTCTTC. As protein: CASSHGRGSYNEQFF.

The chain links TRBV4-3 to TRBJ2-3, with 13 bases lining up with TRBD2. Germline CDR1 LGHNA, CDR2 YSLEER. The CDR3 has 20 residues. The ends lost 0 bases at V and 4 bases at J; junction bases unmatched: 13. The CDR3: CASSQDRTSGGLGLADTQYF. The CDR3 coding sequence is TGCGCCAGCAGCCAAGATAGGACTAGCGGGGGTTTGGGTCTTGCAGATACGCAGTATTTT.

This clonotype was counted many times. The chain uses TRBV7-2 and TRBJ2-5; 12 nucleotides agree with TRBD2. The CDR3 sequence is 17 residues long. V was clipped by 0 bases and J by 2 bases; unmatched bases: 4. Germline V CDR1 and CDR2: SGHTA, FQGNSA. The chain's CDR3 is CASSLALGLAGQETQYF. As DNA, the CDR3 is TGTGCCAGCAGCTTAGCGCTTGGACTAGCGGGGCAAGAGACCCAGTACTTC.

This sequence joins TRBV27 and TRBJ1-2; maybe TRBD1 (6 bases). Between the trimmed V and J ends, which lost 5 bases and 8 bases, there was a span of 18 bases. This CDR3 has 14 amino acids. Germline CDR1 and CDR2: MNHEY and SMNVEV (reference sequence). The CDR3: CASSPLPRGLGYTF. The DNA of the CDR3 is TGTGCCAGCAGTCCCCTCCCCAGGGGTTTGGGCTACACCTTC.

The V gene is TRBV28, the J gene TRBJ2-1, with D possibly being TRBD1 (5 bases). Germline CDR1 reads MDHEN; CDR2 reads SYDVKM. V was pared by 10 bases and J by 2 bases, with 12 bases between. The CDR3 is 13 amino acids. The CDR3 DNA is TGTGCCACCCTAGGGGCAGCCTACAATGAGCAGTTCTTC. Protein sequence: CATLGAAYNEQFF.

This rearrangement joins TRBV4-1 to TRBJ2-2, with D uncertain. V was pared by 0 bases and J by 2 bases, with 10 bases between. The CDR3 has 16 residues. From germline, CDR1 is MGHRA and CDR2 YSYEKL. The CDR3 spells CASSQEWLDNTGELFF. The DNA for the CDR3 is TGCGCCAGCAGCCAAGAATGGCTAGATAACACCGGGGAGCTGTTTTTT.

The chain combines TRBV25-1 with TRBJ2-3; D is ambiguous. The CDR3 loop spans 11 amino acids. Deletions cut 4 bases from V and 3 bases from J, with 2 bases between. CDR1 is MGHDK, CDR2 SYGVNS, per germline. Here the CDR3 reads CASSATDTQYF. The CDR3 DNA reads TGTGCCAGCAGTGCAACAGATACGCAGTATTTT.

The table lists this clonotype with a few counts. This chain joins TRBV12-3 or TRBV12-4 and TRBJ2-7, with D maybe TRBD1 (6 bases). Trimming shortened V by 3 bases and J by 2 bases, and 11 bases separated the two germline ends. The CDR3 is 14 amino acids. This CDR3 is CASSLAGTTYEQYF. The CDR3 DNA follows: TGTGCCAGCAGTTTGGCCGGGACAACCTACGAGCAGTACTTC.

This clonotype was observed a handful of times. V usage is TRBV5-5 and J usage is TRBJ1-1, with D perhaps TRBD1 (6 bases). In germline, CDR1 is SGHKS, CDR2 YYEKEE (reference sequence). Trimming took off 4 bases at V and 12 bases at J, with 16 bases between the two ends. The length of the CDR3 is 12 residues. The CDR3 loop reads CASSLITGRTFF. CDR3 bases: TGTGCCAGCAGCCTGATCACAGGGAGGACTTTCTTT.

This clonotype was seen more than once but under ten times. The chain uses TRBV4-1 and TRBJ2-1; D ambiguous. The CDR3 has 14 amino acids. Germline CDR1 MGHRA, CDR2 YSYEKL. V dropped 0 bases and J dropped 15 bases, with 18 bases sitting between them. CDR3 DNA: TGCGCCAGCAGCCAAGATCTGGCAGACCCCTCGGGGTTCTTC. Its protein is CASSQDLADPSGFF.

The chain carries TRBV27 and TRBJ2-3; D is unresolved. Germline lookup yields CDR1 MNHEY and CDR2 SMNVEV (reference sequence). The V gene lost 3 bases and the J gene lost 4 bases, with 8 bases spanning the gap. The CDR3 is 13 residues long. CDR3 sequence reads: CASSFYNADTQYF. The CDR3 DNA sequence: TGTGCCAGCAGTTTTTATAATGCAGATACGCAGTATTTT.